The table lists the clone carrying this TCR beta chain with a few counts. The V end lost 3 bases, the J end lost 4 bases, and 17 bases lay between the germline ends. Germline CDR1 and CDR2: SGHKS and YYEKEE (reference sequence). CDR3 length: 16 residues. TCRdb analysed the PCR reads with MiXCR anew, one entry per CDR3 protein. The sample carries roughly 65,000 distinct CDR3 sequences, 17% recorded once. The data were taken from a study of molecular identifiers for immune sequencing clone quantification. Study information: The replicates split RNA from around 20,000 or 100,000 naive CD8 cells five ways and sequenced four.

The specimen was naive CD8+ T cells from blood, with Jurkat cell RNA spiked in. The subset denotes: FACS-sorted CD8+CD4-CCR7+CD45RA+ naive T cells. This TCR derives from a human donor in good health. Some libraries in this study had Jurkat cell RNA spiked in. The chain recombines TRBV5-5 with TRBJ2-1; D is undetermined. CDR3 DNA sequence: TGTGCCAGCAGCTCCCTACAAGACCTTTTTTACAATGAGCAGTTCTTC. Amino acid sequence: CASSSLQDLFYNEQFF.